These 12 T cell receptor beta chains were sequenced from one sample in a study of early T cells in non-severe SARS-CoV-2 infection. TCRdb passed the 5' RACE reads through MiXCR, listing each CDR3 protein once. This sample has over 30,000 distinct CDR3 sequences; less than 5.5% occur once, and the top ten carry approximately 14%. The sample comprised whole blood. The receptors come from an adult who was a healthcare worker with PCR-confirmed SARS-CoV-2 infection or an uninfected control (not recorded which).

The chain employs TRBV6-5 and TRBJ2-7, with TRBD1 matching 10 bases. Germline V CDR1 and CDR2: MNHEY, SVGAGI. CDR3 length: 14 residues. V shed 5 bases, J shed 5 bases, and the junction held 6 bases outside the gene matches. CDR3 DNA sequence: TGTGCCAGCAGTACCGGGACAGGGGTGCACGAGCAGTACTTC. This codes for CASSTGTGVHEQYF.

This clonotype is medium-sized by share. J is TRBJ2-5 and V is TRBV6-1; 8 bases align to TRBD2. The CDR3 contains 15 residues. CDR1 MNHNS and CDR2 SASEGT come from the germline V gene. V was pared by 4 bases and J by 2 bases, with 6 bases of the junction left unmatched. The CDR3, as DNA: TGTGCCAGCAGTGCTATTAGCGGGGCTCAAGAGACCCAGTACTTC. Translation: CASSAISGAQETQYF.

At least ten counts were recorded for this clonotype. This chain connects TRBV29-1 to TRBJ1-1; 7 nucleotides align to TRBD1. Per germline, CDR1 SQVTM and CDR2 ANQGSEA. This CDR3 is built from 10 residues. After removal of 5 bases from V and 12 bases from J, the junction contained 6 bases not matched to a gene. CDR3 sequence reads: CSVFRGRTFF. Here the CDR3 DNA reads TGCAGCGTTTTCAGGGGGAGGACTTTCTTT.

The sample holds a few counts of this clonotype. The V and J genes are TRBV7-9 and TRBJ2-7; 8 nucleotides line up with TRBD1. Germline-derived CDR1 and CDR2 are SEHNR and FQNEAQ (reference sequence). Trimming removed 0 bases from V and 4 bases from J; junction bases left unmatched: 2. The CDR3 is made up of 14 amino acids. CDR3 sequence (DNA): TGTGCCAGCAGCTTAGCGGGACAGGTATACGAGCAGTACTTC. As protein: CASSLAGQVYEQYF.

This clonotype came up a few times. The chain employs TRBV2 and TRBJ2-1; no definite D call. CDR3 length: 10 amino acids. With 8 bases removed from V and 12 bases from J, the gap between germline ends came to 11 bases. CDR1 is SNHLY, CDR2 FYNNEI, per germline. CDR3 DNA: TGTGCCAGCGGCCCCTCGGCGCAGTTCTTC. Protein sequence: CASGPSAQFF.

The V call is TRBV7-3, the J call TRBJ2-7, with D possibly TRBD2 on 5 matching bases. The CDR3 length is 13 residues. Deletions cut 5 bases from V and 7 bases from J, with 15 bases between. CDR1 and CDR2 from the germline V gene are SGHTA and FQGTGA. CDR3 protein: CASSLESGREQYF. The CDR3 DNA is TGTGCCAGCAGCCTCGAGAGTGGGAGAGAGCAGTACTTC. Combining the CDR3 with reference TRBV7-3 and TRBJ2-7 gives the whole variable domain GAGVSQTPSNKVTEKGKYVELRCDPISGHTALYWYRQSLGQGPEFLIYFQGTGAADDSGLPNDRFFAVRPEGSVSTLKIQRTERGDSAVYLCASSLESGREQYFGPGTRLTVT.

This clonotype was counted a few times. The CDR3 region is CASSLSPTHYEQYF. The CDR3, as DNA: TGTGCCAGCAGCTTGAGCCCAACCCACTACGAGCAGTACTTC. The chain employs TRBV5-6 and TRBJ2-7; D is uncertain. Germline CDR1 is SGHDT and CDR2 is YYEEEE. V was clipped by 1 base and J by 3 bases, with 11 bases between them. This CDR3 comprises 14 residues.

This clonotype was seen only a few times. This sequence joins TRBV6-6 and TRBJ2-7; TRBD1 might be the D (6 bases). The CDR3 has 16 residues. Germline CDR1 MNHNY, CDR2 SVGAGI (reference sequence). Trimming shortened V by 2 bases and J by 7 bases, and 21 bases separated the two germline ends. The CDR3 region is CASSYAGTSLGEEQYF. The CDR3 DNA follows: TGTGCCAGCAGTTACGCTGGGACAAGCCTGGGTGAGGAGCAGTACTTC.

This clonotype was picked up a small number of times. The chain couples TRBV6-5 to TRBJ2-7, with D maybe TRBD1 (5 bases). Germline CDR1 is MNHEY and CDR2 is SVGAGI. Trimming took 0 bases from V and 0 from J, leaving 18 bases between them. The CDR3 has 18 amino acids. In DNA form, the CDR3 reads TGTGCCAGCAGTTACTCGGTAGTTATGTCAGGGCGCTCCTACGAGCAGTACTTC. The encoded protein is CASSYSVVMSGRSYEQYF.

Concerning this clonotype: A read error may be the cause here, since a much bigger clone is one base away. The chain links TRBV29-1 to TRBJ1-1; no clear D gene. The CDR3 is 14 amino acids. CDR1 SQVTM and CDR2 ANQGSEA come from the germline V gene. CDR3 DNA: TGCAGCGTTACTGGGAAGGGTATGAACACTGAAGCTATCTTT. It specifies CSVTGKGMNTEAIF.

The table lists this clonotype with a few counts. The V call is TRBV29-1, the J call TRBJ2-7, with a possible D match to TRBD1 (6 bases). CDR3 length: 12 residues. CDR1 is SQVTM and CDR2 is ANQGSEA in the germline V gene. V was trimmed by 4 bases and J by 5 bases, leaving 12 bases between them. CDR3 in DNA: TGCAGCGTTGCCCCACAGGGTAACGAGCAGTACTTC. Amino acid sequence: CSVAPQGNEQYF.

This clonotype appeared many times. The rearrangement links TRBV5-1 to TRBJ2-1, with 11 positions matching TRBD2. CDR3 length: 14 amino acids. V shed 3 bases and J 9 bases; nucleotides not matched to a gene: 5. The germline V gene has CDR1 SGHRS and CDR2 YFSETQ. The CDR3 spells CASSSTSGVGEQFF. The CDR3 DNA sequence: TGCGCCAGCAGCTCGACTAGCGGGGTCGGTGAGCAGTTCTTC.